This T cell receptor beta chain was found in a study of T-cell reconstitution after alpha-beta-depleted transplantation in children. The CDR3 has 14 amino acids. Between the trimmed V and J ends, which lost 5 bases and 7 bases, there was a span of 18 bases. CDR1 is DFQATT, CDR2 SNEGSKA, per germline (reference sequence). Preparation of the TCRbeta library was carried out with unique molecular identifiers. TCRdb reanalysed the PCR reads using MiXCR and keeps one entry per CDR3 protein. The sample consists of just under 150,000 distinct CDR3 sequences, 8% to 10% of them appearing once. In this sample, this clonotype turned up many times. Its matching antigen is unknown. General study results and limits: Among T cells one year after transplant, newly produced cells accounted for most counts and diversity. Certain patients had high TCRbeta diversity at day 60, and it came from recipient T cells and thymic progenitors that survived. Expanded clones from the graft, numbering several hundred, reportedly supplied alpha-beta T cells about two months after transplant.

Sequencing was performed on PBMCs, mostly from graft donor cells, taken 180 days after TCRalphabeta/CD19-depleted stem cell transplant. J is TRBJ2-4 and V is TRBV20-1; a possible D gene is TRBD2 (6 bases). This TCR was recovered from a female patient aged 2-10 years who had a stem cell transplant for congenital amegakaryocytic thrombocytopenia, so the T cells may come from the graft donor. The CDR3 DNA follows: TGCAGTGCTCCTCAGGAGGGCGGTTGGAACATTCAGTACTTC. It translates to CSAPQEGGWNIQYF.